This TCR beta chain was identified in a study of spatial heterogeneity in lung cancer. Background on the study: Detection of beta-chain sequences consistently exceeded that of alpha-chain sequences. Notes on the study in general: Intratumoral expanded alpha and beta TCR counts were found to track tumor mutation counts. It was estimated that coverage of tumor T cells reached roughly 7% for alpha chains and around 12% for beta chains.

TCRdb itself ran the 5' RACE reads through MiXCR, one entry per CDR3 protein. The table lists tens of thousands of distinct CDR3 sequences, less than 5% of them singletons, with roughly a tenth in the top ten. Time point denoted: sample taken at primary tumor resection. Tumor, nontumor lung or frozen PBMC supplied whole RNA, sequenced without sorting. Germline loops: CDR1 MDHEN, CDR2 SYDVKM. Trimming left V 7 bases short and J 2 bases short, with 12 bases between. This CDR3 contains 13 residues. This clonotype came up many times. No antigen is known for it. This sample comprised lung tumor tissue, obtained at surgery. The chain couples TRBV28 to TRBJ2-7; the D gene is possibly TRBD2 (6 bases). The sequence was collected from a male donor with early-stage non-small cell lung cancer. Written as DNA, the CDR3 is TGTGCCAGCACCCTCACTAGCCCCTACGAGCAGTACTTC. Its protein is CASTLTSPYEQYF.